A single sample is the source of the 10 T cell receptor beta chains below, sequenced in a study of T-cell memory formation after mild COVID-19. TCRdb recomputed calls from the 5' RACE reads with MiXCR, one row per CDR3 protein. Here the sample spans some 280,000 distinct CDR3 sequences, 15% to 20% being singletons. Sequencing input: PBMCs or a T cell subset sorted from them (not recorded which). These receptors were collected from a man between 18 and 35 years old who had mild COVID-19 (a few samples of this study predate the infection). Cell type and time point are not known.

This clonotype turned up a few times. The chain combines TRBV12-3 or TRBV12-4 with TRBJ1-5; D not resolved. CDR3 length: 13 residues. Trimming left V 4 bases short and J 0 bases short, with 4 bases between. CDR3 nucleotide sequence: TGTGCCAGCAGTTCAAATAGCAATCAGCCCCAGCATTTT. Encoded protein: CASSSNSNQPQHF.

The sample holds a few counts of this clonotype. V gene TRBV5-1 combines with J gene TRBJ2-3; 12 positions agree with TRBD2. In germline, CDR1 is SGHRS, CDR2 YFSETQ. V lost 4 bases, J lost 4 bases, and 7 bases stayed unmatched. The CDR3 runs 16 residues. CDR3 sequence: CASSPSGGALADTQYF. The DNA of the CDR3 is TGCGCCAGCAGCCCTAGCGGGGGGGCTTTAGCAGATACGCAGTATTTT.

The V gene is TRBV7-8, the J gene TRBJ1-2; 10 bases agree with TRBD1. J lost 9 bases, V lost 5 bases, and 9 bases had no gene match. Germline CDR1 SGHVS, CDR2 FQNEAQ. This CDR3 has 14 residues. The CDR3 spells CASSPGTGVRSYTF. DNA of the CDR3: TGTGCCAGCAGCCCGGGGACAGGGGTTCGAAGCTACACCTTC.

This clonotype has just a few counts. This chain connects TRBV12-3 or TRBV12-4 to TRBJ2-1; 9 nucleotides agree with TRBD2. V lost 6 bases and J lost 6; bases outside the gene matches: 9. This CDR3 is built from 15 residues. CDR3 in amino acids: CASRPGTSSLNEQFF. CDR3 sequence (DNA): TGTGCCAGCAGGCCCGGGACTAGCAGCCTCAATGAGCAGTTCTTC.

V and J are TRBV7-9 and TRBJ1-1; possibly TRBD1 for D (6 bases). V lost 4 bases and J lost 4, with 16 bases in between. The CDR3 runs 15 residues. Germline V gene lookup returns CDR1 SEHNR and CDR2 FQNEAQ (reference sequence). CDR3 sequence: CASSSRGSLVTEAFF. DNA of the CDR3: TGTGCCAGCAGCTCTAGGGGGTCCCTAGTCACTGAAGCTTTCTTT.

The rearrangement uses TRBV2 and TRBJ2-1; D unresolved. V was cut by 7 bases and J by 4 bases, with 8 bases left in between. This CDR3 has 12 amino acids. Germline loops: CDR1 SNHLY, CDR2 FYNNEI. The DNA for the CDR3 is TGTGCCAGCATTGAGATTTACAATGAGCAGTTCTTC. This codes for CASIEIYNEQFF.

There are a few counts of this clonotype. V usage is TRBV5-1 and J usage is TRBJ1-1, with D uncertain. V lost 2 bases and J lost 1, with 12 bases in between. This CDR3 is built from 15 residues. Germline V gene lookup returns CDR1 SGHRS and CDR2 YFSETQ. The CDR3 nucleotides read TGCGCCAGCAGCTTCTCCGGGTTGACGAACACTGAAGCTTTCTTT. Its protein is CASSFSGLTNTEAFF.

This clonotype was counted only a few times. The rearrangement joins TRBV7-9 to TRBJ1-4, with D perhaps TRBD1 (6 bases). The CDR3 has 15 residues. Trimming took off 4 bases at V and 7 bases at J, with 16 bases between the two ends. CDR1 and CDR2 (germline): SEHNR, FQNEAQ (reference sequence). The CDR3 region has the DNA TGTGCCAGCAGCTACCGACAGGCGACCAGTGAAAAACTGTTTTTT. As protein: CASSYRQATSEKLFF.

This clonotype was seen a handful of times. This chain joins TRBV18 and TRBJ1-5, with D tentatively TRBD1 (5 bases). This CDR3 has 17 amino acids. The V end lost 2 bases, the J end lost 0 bases, and 14 bases lay between the germline ends. Germline V lookup: CDR1 KGHSH, CDR2 LQKENI. The CDR3 is CASSPGIAGYSNQPQHF. The DNA of the CDR3 is TGTGCCAGCTCACCAGGGATAGCAGGGTATAGCAATCAGCCCCAGCATTTT.

This clonotype was seen a handful of times. The rearrangement joins TRBV5-6 to TRBJ1-3; D not resolved. CDR1 and CDR2 (germline): SGHDT, YYEEEE. The CDR3 covers 13 residues. V was shortened by 0 bases and J by 7 bases, with 8 bases between the two germline ends. The CDR3 DNA reads TGTGCCAGCAGCTTGGAACGTGTGAACACCATATATTTT. It codes for CASSLERVNTIYF.